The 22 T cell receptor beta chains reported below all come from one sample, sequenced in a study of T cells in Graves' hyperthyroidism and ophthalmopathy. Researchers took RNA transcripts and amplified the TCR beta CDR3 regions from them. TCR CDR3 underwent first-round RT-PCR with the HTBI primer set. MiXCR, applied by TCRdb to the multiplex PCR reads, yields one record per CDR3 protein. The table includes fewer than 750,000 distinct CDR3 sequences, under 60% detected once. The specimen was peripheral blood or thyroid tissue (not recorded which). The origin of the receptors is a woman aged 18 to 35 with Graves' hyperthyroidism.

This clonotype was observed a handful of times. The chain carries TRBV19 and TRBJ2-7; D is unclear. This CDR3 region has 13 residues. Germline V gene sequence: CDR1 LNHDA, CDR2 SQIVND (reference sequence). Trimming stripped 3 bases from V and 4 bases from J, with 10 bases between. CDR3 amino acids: CASSMVPSYEQYF. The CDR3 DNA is TGTGCCAGTAGTATGGTTCCAAGTTACGAGCAGTACTTC.

In DNA, the CDR3 is TGTGCCACCAGCGACCCGGGACTGAACACTGAAGCTTTCTTT. Translation gives CATSDPGLNTEAFF. The rearrangement links TRBV2 to TRBJ1-1; D perhaps matches TRBD1 (5 bases). Trimming pared 10 bases from V and 0 bases from J, leaving 15 bases between. This CDR3 has 14 residues. Germline CDR1 reads SNHLY; CDR2 reads FYNNEI.

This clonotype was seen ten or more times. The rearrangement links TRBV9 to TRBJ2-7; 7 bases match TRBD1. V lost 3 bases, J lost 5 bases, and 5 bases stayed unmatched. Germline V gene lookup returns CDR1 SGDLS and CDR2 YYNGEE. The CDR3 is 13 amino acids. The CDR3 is CASSAGQWNEQYF. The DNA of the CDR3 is TGTGCCAGCAGCGCGGGACAGTGGAACGAGCAGTACTTC. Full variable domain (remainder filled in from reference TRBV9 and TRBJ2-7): DSGVTQTPKHLITATGQRVTLRCSPRSGDLSVYWYQQSLDQGLQFLIQYYNGEERAKGNILERFSAQQFPDLHSELNLSSLELGDSALYFCASSAGQWNEQYFGPGTRLTVT.

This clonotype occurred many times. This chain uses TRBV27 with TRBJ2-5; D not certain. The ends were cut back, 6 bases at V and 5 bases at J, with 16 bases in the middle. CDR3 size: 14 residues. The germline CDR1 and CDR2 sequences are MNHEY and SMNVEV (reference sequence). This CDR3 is CASSLEWGTETQYF. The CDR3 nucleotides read TGTGCCAGCAGCCTAGAGTGGGGTACCGAGACCCAGTACTTC.

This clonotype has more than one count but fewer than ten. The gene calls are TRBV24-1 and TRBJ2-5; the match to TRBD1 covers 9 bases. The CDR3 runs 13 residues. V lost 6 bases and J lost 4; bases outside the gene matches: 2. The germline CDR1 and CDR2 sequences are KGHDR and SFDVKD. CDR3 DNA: TGTGCCACCAGTTTGGACAGGGGAGAGACCCAGTACTTC. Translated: CATSLDRGETQYF.

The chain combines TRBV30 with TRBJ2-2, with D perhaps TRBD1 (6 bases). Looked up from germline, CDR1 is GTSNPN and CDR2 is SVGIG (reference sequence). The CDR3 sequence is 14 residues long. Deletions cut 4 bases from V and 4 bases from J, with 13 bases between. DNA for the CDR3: TGTGCCTGGACATCAGGGGCGGGCACCGGGGAGCTGTTTTTT. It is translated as CAWTSGAGTGELFF.

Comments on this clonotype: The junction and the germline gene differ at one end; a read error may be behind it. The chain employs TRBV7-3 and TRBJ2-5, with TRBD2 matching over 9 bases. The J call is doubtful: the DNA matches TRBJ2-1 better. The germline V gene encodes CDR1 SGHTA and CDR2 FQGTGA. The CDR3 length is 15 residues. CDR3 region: CASSFPTSGYNGQFF. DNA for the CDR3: TGTGCCAGCAGCTTCCCGACTAGCGGCTACAATGGGCAGTTCTTC.

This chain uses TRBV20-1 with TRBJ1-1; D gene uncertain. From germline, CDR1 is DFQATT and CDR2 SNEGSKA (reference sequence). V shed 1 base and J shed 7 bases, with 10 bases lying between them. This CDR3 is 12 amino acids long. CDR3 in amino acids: CSARVASYEAFF. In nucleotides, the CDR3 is TGCAGTGCTAGAGTGGCCAGTTATGAAGCTTTCTTT.

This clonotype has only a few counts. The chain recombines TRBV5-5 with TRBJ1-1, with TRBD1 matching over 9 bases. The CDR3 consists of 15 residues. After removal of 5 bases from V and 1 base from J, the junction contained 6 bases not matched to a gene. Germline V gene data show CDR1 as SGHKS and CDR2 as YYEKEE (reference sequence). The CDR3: CASSQPGQGNTEAFF. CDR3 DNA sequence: TGTGCCAGCAGTCAACCGGGACAGGGGAACACTGAAGCTTTCTTT.

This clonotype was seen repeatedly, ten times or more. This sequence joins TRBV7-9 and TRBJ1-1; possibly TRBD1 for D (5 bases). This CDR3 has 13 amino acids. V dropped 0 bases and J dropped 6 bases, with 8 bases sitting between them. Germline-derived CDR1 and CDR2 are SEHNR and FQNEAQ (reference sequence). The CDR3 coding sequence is TGTGCCAGCAGCTTAGCAGGACATGCTGAAGCTTTCTTT. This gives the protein CASSLAGHAEAFF.

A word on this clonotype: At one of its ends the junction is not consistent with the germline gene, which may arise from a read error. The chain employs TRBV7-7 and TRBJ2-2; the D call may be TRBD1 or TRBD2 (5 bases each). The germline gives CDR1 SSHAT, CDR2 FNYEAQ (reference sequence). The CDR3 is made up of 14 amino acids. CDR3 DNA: TGTGCTAGCAGCTCGACAAGGGGAGCCGGGGAGCTGTCTTTT. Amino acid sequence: CASSSTRGAGELSF.

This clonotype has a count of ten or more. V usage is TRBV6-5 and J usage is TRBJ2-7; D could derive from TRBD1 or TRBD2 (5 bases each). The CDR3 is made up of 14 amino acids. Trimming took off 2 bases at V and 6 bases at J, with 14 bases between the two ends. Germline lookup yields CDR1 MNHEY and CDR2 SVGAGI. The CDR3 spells CASSYLKIGGEQYF. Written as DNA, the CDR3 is TGTGCCAGCAGTTACCTCAAAATTGGGGGCGAGCAGTACTTC.

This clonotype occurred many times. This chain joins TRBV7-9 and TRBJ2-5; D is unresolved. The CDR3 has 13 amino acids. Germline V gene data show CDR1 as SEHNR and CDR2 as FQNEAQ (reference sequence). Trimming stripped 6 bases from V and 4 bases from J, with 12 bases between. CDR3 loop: CASRWSLGETQYF. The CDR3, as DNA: TGTGCCAGCAGGTGGTCTCTTGGAGAGACCCAGTACTTC.

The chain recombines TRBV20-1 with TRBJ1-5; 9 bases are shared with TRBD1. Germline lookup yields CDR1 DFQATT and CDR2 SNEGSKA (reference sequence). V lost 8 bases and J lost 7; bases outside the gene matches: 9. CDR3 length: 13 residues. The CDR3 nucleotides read TGCAGTTTATCGGGACAGGGCTTCCAGCCCCAGCATTTT. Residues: CSLSGQGFQPQHF.

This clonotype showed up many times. CDR3 sequence (DNA): TGCAGCGTAGTCGGACAGGGCCTTTTAGATGGCTACACCTTC. Encoded protein: CSVVGQGLLDGYTF. The rearrangement joins TRBV29-1 to TRBJ1-2; 8 bases fit TRBD1. This CDR3 has 14 residues. With V trimmed by 6 bases and J by 6 bases, 12 bases remained unmatched. The germline gives CDR1 SQVTM, CDR2 ANQGSEA. Complete variable domain (other parts from reference TRBV29-1 and TRBJ1-2): SAVISQKPSRDICQRGTSLTIQCQVDSQVTMMFWYRQQPGQSLTLIATANQGSEATYESGFVIDKFPISRPNLTFSTLTVSNMSPEDSSIYLCSVVGQGLLDGYTFGSGTRLTVV.

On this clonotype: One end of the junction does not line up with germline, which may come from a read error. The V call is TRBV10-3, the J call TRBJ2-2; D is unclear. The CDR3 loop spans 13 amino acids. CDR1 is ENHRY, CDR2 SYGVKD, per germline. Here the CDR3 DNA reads TGTGCCTTCAGTGGGTCGACGCTGCGGGAGCTGTTTTTT. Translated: CAFSGSTLRELFF.

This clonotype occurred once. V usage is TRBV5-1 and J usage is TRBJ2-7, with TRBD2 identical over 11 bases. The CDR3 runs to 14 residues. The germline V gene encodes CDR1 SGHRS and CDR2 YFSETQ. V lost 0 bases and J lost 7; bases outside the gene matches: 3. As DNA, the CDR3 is TGCGCCAGCAGCTTGGGCACTAGCGGGAGAGAGCAGTACTTC. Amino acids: CASSLGTSGREQYF.

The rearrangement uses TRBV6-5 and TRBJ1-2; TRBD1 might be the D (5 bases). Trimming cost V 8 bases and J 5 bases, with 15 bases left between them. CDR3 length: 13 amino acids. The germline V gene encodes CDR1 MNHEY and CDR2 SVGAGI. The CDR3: CASHTGTEYGYTF. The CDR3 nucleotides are TGTGCCAGCCACACCGGGACGGAGTATGGCTACACCTTC.

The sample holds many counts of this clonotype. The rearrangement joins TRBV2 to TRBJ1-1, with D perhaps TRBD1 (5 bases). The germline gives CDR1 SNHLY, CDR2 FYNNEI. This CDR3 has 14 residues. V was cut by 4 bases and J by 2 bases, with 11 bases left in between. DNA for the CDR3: TGTGCCAGCAGTGCCGGGACCTTAAACACTGAAGCTTTCTTT. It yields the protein CASSAGTLNTEAFF.

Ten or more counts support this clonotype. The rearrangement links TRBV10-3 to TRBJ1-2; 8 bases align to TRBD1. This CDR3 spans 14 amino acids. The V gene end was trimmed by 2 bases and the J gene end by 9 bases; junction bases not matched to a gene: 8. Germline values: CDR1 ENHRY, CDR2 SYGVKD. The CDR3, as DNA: TGTGCCATCAGTGAGCCGAGGACAGGGATGCGCTACACCTTC. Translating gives CAISEPRTGMRYTF.

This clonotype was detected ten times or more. Here the CDR3 reads CASSPIGPLGGNTIYF. The CDR3 DNA reads TGTGCCAGCAGCCCCATCGGGCCTTTGGGAGGAAACACCATATATTTT. This chain joins TRBV7-6 and TRBJ1-3; no reliable D call. The ends were cut back, 5 bases at V and 4 bases at J, with 18 bases in the middle. CDR3 length: 16 amino acids. The germline V gene has CDR1 SGHVS and CDR2 FNYEAQ.

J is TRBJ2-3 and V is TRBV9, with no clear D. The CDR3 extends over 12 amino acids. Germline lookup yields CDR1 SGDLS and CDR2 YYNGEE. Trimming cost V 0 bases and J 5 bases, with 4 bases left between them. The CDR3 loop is CASSVDGDTQYF. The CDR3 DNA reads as TGTGCCAGCAGCGTAGACGGAGATACGCAGTATTTT.